Listed here are 18 T cell receptor beta chains from one sample, sequenced in a study of blood T cell repertoires in COVID-19. Using immunoSEQ multiplex PCR, the repertoire was profiled, and TCRdb retains in-frame clones only, with some absent. The table has 200,000 to 250,000 clones, roughly 82% seen once; the top ten hold 4.5% to 6%. The sequenced sample was peripheral blood. These receptors were taken from a woman at least 80 years old with active or convalescent COVID-19.

The chain employs TRBV4-2 and TRBJ2-2, with TRBD2 identical over 7 bases. After removal of 0 bases from V and 1 base from J, the junction contained 8 bases not matched to a gene. The germline CDR1 and CDR2 sequences are LGHNA and YNFKEQ. The CDR3 totals 18 residues. CDR3 DNA sequence: TGTGCCAGCAGCCAAGATAGGGTGACTAGCAGGAACACCGGGGAGCTGTTTTTT. Protein: CASSQDRVTSRNTGELFF.

The gene calls are TRBV29-1 and TRBJ2-1, with 8 bases fitting TRBD1. Trimming at V came to 3 bases and at J to 3 bases, leaving 7 bases not matched to a gene. Germline V gives CDR1 SQVTM, CDR2 ANQGSEA. The CDR3 totals 15 residues. In nucleotides, the CDR3 is TGCAGCGTTGATAGGCAGGGGGCATTCTACAATGAGCAGTTCTTC. Translation: CSVDRQGAFYNEQFF.

The chain has TRBV6-5 and TRBJ1-5; 7 nucleotides agree with TRBD1. Germline V gene sequence: CDR1 MNHEY, CDR2 SVGAGI. V gave up 5 bases and J gave up 4 bases; unmatched junction bases: 5. The CDR3 covers 14 residues. CDR3 residues: CASSRAGGNQPQHF. DNA of the CDR3: TGTGCCAGCAGTAGGGCAGGGGGGAATCAGCCCCAGCATTTT.

J is TRBJ2-7 and V is TRBV3-1 (or the pseudogene TRBV3-2); the match to TRBD1 covers 9 bases. The V and J ends lost 1 base and 9 bases, in that order; junction bases with no gene match: 4. The CDR3 loop spans 13 amino acids. Germline CDR1 is LGHDT and CDR2 is YNNKEL (reference sequence). The CDR3 DNA sequence: TGTGCCAGCAGCCAAGGCCGACAGGGGGTGCAGTACTTC. It translates to CASSQGRQGVQYF.

This clone was counted between two and nine times. This sequence joins TRBV5-1 and TRBJ1-6, with a tentative D call TRBD1 (5 bases). CDR3 length: 17 residues. Trimming removed 0 bases from V and 9 bases from J, with 19 bases in between. Germline lookup yields CDR1 SGHRS and CDR2 YFSETQ. DNA of the CDR3: TGCGCCAGCAGCTTGGGCATTGGAACAGGCGCGGCTTCACCCCTCCACTTT. Translation: CASSLGIGTGAASPLHF.

The genes are TRBV5-1 and TRBJ2-1; TRBD1 agrees at 7 bases. Germline loops: CDR1 SGHRS, CDR2 YFSETQ. V was pared by 0 bases and J by 2 bases, with 2 bases of the junction left unmatched. The CDR3 extends over 15 amino acids. CDR3 region: CASSLAGQPYNEQFF. For the CDR3, the DNA is TGCGCCAGCAGCTTGGCGGGACAGCCCTACAATGAGCAGTTCTTC. The whole variable domain, remainder taken from reference TRBV5-1 and TRBJ2-1, is KAGVTQTPRYLIKTRGQQVTLSCSPISGHRSVSWYQQTPGQGLQFLFEYFSETQRNKGNFPGRFSGRQFSNSRSEMNVSTLELGDSALYLCASSLAGQPYNEQFFGPGTRLTVL.

The gene calls are TRBV10-2 and TRBJ1-6; possibly TRBD1 for D (6 bases). CDR1 is WSHSY and CDR2 is SAAADI in the germline V gene. Between the trimmed V and J ends, which lost 6 bases and 1 base, there was a span of 16 bases. The CDR3 has 17 amino acids. The CDR3 loop is CASSHGTRPSYNSPLHF. For the CDR3, the DNA is TGCGCCAGCAGCCACGGGACAAGGCCTTCCTATAATTCACCCCTCCACTTT.

This chain links TRBV2 with TRBJ1-2; TRBD1 is a possible D gene (6 bases). Germline CDR1 SNHLY, CDR2 FYNNEI. This CDR3 is built from 13 residues. Trimming cost V 6 bases and J 6 bases, with 14 bases left between them. The CDR3 coding sequence is TGTGCCAGCAGGACGGGGGGGGCGCATGGCTACACCTTC. Its translation: CASRTGGAHGYTF.

The CDR3 here is CASSSGQGSPDEQYF. The CDR3 coding sequence is TGCGCCAGCAGCTCGGGACAGGGTTCCCCAGACGAGCAGTACTTC. This chain connects TRBV5-1 to TRBJ2-7, with 9 nucleotides matching TRBD1. The CDR3 length is 15 residues. CDR1 SGHRS and CDR2 YFSETQ come from the germline V gene. Trimming removed 3 bases from V and 5 bases from J; junction bases left unmatched: 9.

This clone was seen only a few times. The chain carries TRBV5-1 and TRBJ1-3, with 7 bases lining up with TRBD1. Germline CDR1 and CDR2: SGHRS and YFSETQ. Trimming at V came to 4 bases and at J to 0 bases, leaving 7 bases not matched to a gene. This CDR3 is 16 amino acids long. The CDR3 DNA follows: TGCGCCAGCAGCCCGGGACAGCCATCCTCTGGAAACACCATATATTTT. Protein sequence: CASSPGQPSSGNTIYF.

The chain uses TRBV5-6 and TRBJ2-1; D uncertain. The germline V and J ends were trimmed by 3 bases and 2 bases, with 15 bases remaining between them. This CDR3 contains 16 residues. The germline V gene encodes CDR1 SGHDT and CDR2 YYEEEE. This CDR3 is CASSSYQVTPYNEQFF. In nucleotides, the CDR3 is TGTGCCAGCAGCTCATATCAAGTTACACCCTACAATGAGCAGTTCTTC. The variable domain in full, with the rest retrieved from reference TRBV5-6 and TRBJ2-1, is DAGVTQSPTHLIKTRGQQVTLRCSPKSGHDTVSWYQQALGQGPQFIFQYYEEEERQRGNFPDRFSGHQFPNYSSELNVNALLLGDSALYLCASSSYQVTPYNEQFFGPGTRLTVL.

The V gene is TRBV7-9, the J gene TRBJ2-3; TRBD1 matches at 9 bases. V lost 5 bases and J lost 6; bases outside the gene matches: 9. The CDR3 has 15 residues. Germline values: CDR1 SEHNR, CDR2 FQNEAQ (reference sequence). The CDR3 spells CASSPGTGSYDTQYF. CDR3 in DNA: TGTGCCAGCAGCCCGGGGACAGGGTCTTACGATACGCAGTATTTT.

This clone appeared many times. The V call is TRBV5-5, the J call TRBJ1-1; no firm D call. This CDR3 region has 12 residues. V lost 5 bases to trimming and J lost 1 base, with 6 bases between them. Germline values: CDR1 SGHKS, CDR2 YYEKEE (reference sequence). The DNA for the CDR3 is TGTGCCAGCAGGGGAGGGAACACTGAAGCTTTCTTT. Its protein is CASRGGNTEAFF.

The chain recombines TRBV5-8 with TRBJ2-1; no clear D gene. The germline V gene encodes CDR1 SGHTS and CDR2 YDEGEE. Between the trimmed V and J ends, which lost 2 bases and 0 bases, there was a span of 9 bases. This CDR3 region has 15 residues. This chain's CDR3 is CASSFDISSYNEQFF. The CDR3, as DNA: TGTGCCAGCAGCTTTGACATTTCCTCCTACAATGAGCAGTTCTTC.

The chain couples TRBV6-4 to TRBJ1-1; D perhaps matches TRBD1 (5 bases). V was trimmed by 6 bases and J by 2 bases, leaving 10 bases between them. This CDR3 region has 13 residues. Per the germline V gene, CDR1 is MRHNA and CDR2 is SNTAGT. The CDR3 nucleotides are TGTGCCAGCAGCAGGGTCTCCAACACTGAAGCTTTCTTT. It specifies CASSRVSNTEAFF.

The chain carries TRBV3-1 (or the pseudogene TRBV3-2) and TRBJ1-3; 9 bases align to TRBD1. Unmatched junction bases numbered 5, after V lost 7 bases and J lost 4 bases. This CDR3 is built from 14 residues. Germline V lookup: CDR1 LGHDT, CDR2 YNNKEL (reference sequence). DNA of the CDR3: TGTGCCAGCACCACAGGGGGCAGGGGAAACACCATATATTTT. Its translation is CASTTGGRGNTIYF.

The chain uses TRBV29-1 and TRBJ1-3; 12 nucleotides agree with TRBD1. The CDR3 length is 14 residues. The germline V gene encodes CDR1 SQVTM and CDR2 ANQGSEA. V gave up 3 bases and J gave up 8 bases; unmatched junction bases: 5. As DNA, the CDR3 is TGCAGCGTTGACGGGACAGGGGGCTCCGACACCATATATTTT. The encoded protein is CSVDGTGGSDTIYF. Combining the CDR3 with reference TRBV29-1 and TRBJ1-3 gives the whole variable domain SAVISQKPSRDICQRGTSLTIQCQVDSQVTMMFWYRQQPGQSLTLIATANQGSEATYESGFVIDKFPISRPNLTFSTLTVSNMSPEDSSIYLCSVDGTGGSDTIYFGEGSWLTVV.

The gene calls are TRBV16 and TRBJ1-1; D is ambiguous. Per germline, CDR1 KGHSY and CDR2 FQNENV. The CDR3 has 14 residues. V dropped 4 bases and J dropped 1 base, with 10 bases sitting between them. CDR3 in DNA: TGTGCCAGCAGCCCTACAGCTGGGAACACTGAAGCTTTCTTT. The encoded protein is CASSPTAGNTEAFF.